Listed here are 30 T cell receptor beta chains from one sample, sequenced in a study of T cells in Graves' hyperthyroidism and ophthalmopathy. The TCR beta CDR3 regions underwent amplification using RNA transcripts as the source. The study used the HTBI primer set for a first-round RT-PCR of the TCR CDR3. Each CDR3 protein gets one entry after TCRdb re-called the multiplex PCR reads with MiXCR. The sample includes some 690,000 distinct CDR3 sequences, roughly 17% seen only once; the top ten take around a sixth. What was sequenced was blood. These receptors were taken from a man aged 45-60 years with Graves' hyperthyroidism.

The chain employs TRBV20-1 and TRBJ2-5; TRBD2 matches at 13 bases. The germline CDR1 and CDR2 sequences are DFQATT and SNEGSKA (reference sequence). The CDR3 is 16 amino acids. The V gene end was trimmed by 1 base and the J gene end by 4 bases; junction bases not matched to a gene: 6. The DNA of the CDR3 is TGCAGTGCTAGAGGGACTAGCGGGAGAGGAGGAGAGACCCAGTACTTC. Its translation: CSARGTSGRGGETQYF.

This clonotype was counted between two and nine times. This chain joins TRBV12-3 or TRBV12-4 and TRBJ1-3; D unclear. The CDR3 loop spans 12 amino acids. V shed 2 bases and J shed 13 bases, with 12 bases lying between them. CDR3 sequence: CASSLRERVIYF. In DNA, the CDR3 is TGTGCCAGCAGTTTAAGAGAAAGAGTAATATATTTT.

The rearrangement uses TRBV5-6 and TRBJ1-1; D call uncertain. CDR3 size: 18 residues. The V gene lost 0 bases and the J gene lost 1 base, with 19 bases spanning the gap. CDR1 and CDR2 from the germline V gene are SGHDT and YYEEEE. Here the CDR3 reads CASSLGGSYFLGNTEAFF. Here the CDR3 DNA reads TGTGCCAGCAGCTTGGGCGGCAGCTATTTTCTGGGGAACACTGAAGCTTTCTTT.

This clonotype was detected many times. The chain uses TRBV29-1 and TRBJ2-7, with D unclear. Trimming shortened V by 1 base and J by 2 bases, and 9 bases separated the two germline ends. The V gene's germline CDR1 is SQVTM and CDR2 ANQGSEA. The CDR3 totals 13 residues. This CDR3 is CSVEGEKPYEQYF. As DNA, the CDR3 is TGCAGCGTTGAAGGCGAAAAGCCCTACGAGCAGTACTTC.

This clonotype was observed at least ten times. The CDR3 spells CASSFGQDSYEQYF. In DNA form, the CDR3 reads TGCGCCAGCAGCTTCGGACAGGACTCCTACGAGCAGTACTTC. V gene TRBV5-1 combines with J gene TRBJ2-7; 7 bases are a match to TRBD1. Germline-derived CDR1 and CDR2 are SGHRS and YFSETQ. The V segment lost 2 bases and the J segment 0 bases; nucleotides outside the gene matches: 2. The CDR3 sequence is 14 residues long.

CDR3 in amino acids: CASSQDSGQGVYEQYF. The CDR3 nucleotides read TGCGCCAGCAGCCAAGACAGCGGACAGGGGGTCTACGAGCAGTACTTC. This rearrangement joins TRBV4-3 to TRBJ2-7; TRBD1 aligns across 10 bases. The CDR3 loop spans 16 amino acids. The ends lost 0 bases at V and 3 bases at J; junction bases unmatched: 5. Germline V gives CDR1 LGHNA, CDR2 YSLEER.

This clonotype showed up many times. The rearrangement joins TRBV3-1 to TRBJ2-4, with 12 bases fitting TRBD2. V lost 1 base to trimming and J lost 9 bases; unmatched junction nucleotides: 13. Germline V gene lookup returns CDR1 LGHDT and CDR2 YNNKEL (reference sequence). The CDR3 runs 18 residues. This chain's CDR3 is CASSQGLAGGPNVGIQYF. The CDR3 DNA follows: TGTGCCAGCAGCCAAGGCCTAGCGGGAGGGCCAAATGTAGGCATTCAGTACTTC. Based on the CDR3 plus reference TRBV3-1 and TRBJ2-4, the full variable domain is DTAVSQTPKYLVTQMGNDKSIKCEQNLGHDTMYWYKQDSKKFLKIMFSYNNKELIINETVPNRFSPKSPDKAHLNLHINSLELGDSAVYFCASSQGLAGGPNVGIQYFGAGTRLSVL.

This clonotype was seen only a few times. J is TRBJ2-5 and V is TRBV5-1, with a weak D call TRBD2 (6 bases). The V gene lost 4 bases and the J gene lost 1 base, with 14 bases spanning the gap. This CDR3 is built from 15 residues. The germline gives CDR1 SGHRS, CDR2 YFSETQ. The chain's CDR3 is CASSPTPGAQETQYF. The CDR3 DNA sequence: TGCGCCAGCAGCCCAACACCGGGAGCCCAAGAGACCCAGTACTTC.

This clonotype occurred many times. In DNA form, the CDR3 reads TGTGCCAGCAGTTTAAATCCGGCGTCCTATGGCTACACCTTC. Residues: CASSLNPASYGYTF. This chain connects TRBV27 to TRBJ1-2; no clear D. Germline V gives CDR1 MNHEY, CDR2 SMNVEV (reference sequence). V was pared by 2 bases and J by 4 bases, with 11 bases between. The CDR3 extends over 14 amino acids.

Ten or more counts support this clonotype. This chain uses TRBV7-9 with TRBJ2-2, with 10 bases matching TRBD2. Trimming took 4 bases from V and 0 from J; bases not matched to a gene: 8. Germline V gives CDR1 SEHNR, CDR2 FQNEAQ (reference sequence). CDR3 length equals 18 residues. CDR3 DNA sequence: TGTGCCAGCAGCTGGGCCACGGGACTAGCGCCGAACACCGGGGAGCTGTTTTTT. Amino acid sequence: CASSWATGLAPNTGELFF.

V is TRBV14 and J is TRBJ2-7; D might be TRBD1 (5 bases). Germline CDR1 and CDR2: SGHDN and FVKESK. The V gene lost 8 bases and the J gene lost 6 bases, with 20 bases spanning the gap. The CDR3 is made up of 14 amino acids. CDR3 in DNA: TGTGCCAGCCAAAGGCTGGCAGGGCAGGGCGAGCAGTACTTC. It is translated as CASQRLAGQGEQYF.

In its sample, this clonotype was seen many times. The chain has TRBV28 and TRBJ2-3; 7 nucleotides line up with TRBD2. V was clipped by 5 bases and J by 0 bases; unmatched bases: 8. From germline, CDR1 is MDHEN and CDR2 SYDVKM. The CDR3 totals 16 residues. The CDR3 here is CASSENLSGSTDTQYF. DNA of the CDR3: TGTGCCAGCAGTGAGAACCTTAGCGGGAGCACAGATACGCAGTATTTT.

This clonotype occurred many times. The chain recombines TRBV24-1 with TRBJ2-2; maybe TRBD2 (6 bases). The CDR3 is 16 amino acids. Trimming took off 0 bases at V and 3 bases at J, with 10 bases between the two ends. Germline lookup yields CDR1 KGHDR and CDR2 SFDVKD. CDR3 residues: CATSDLRPGDTGELFF. The CDR3, as DNA: TGTGCCACCAGTGATTTGAGGCCGGGGGACACCGGGGAGCTGTTTTTT.

This clonotype was recorded many times. The V and J genes are TRBV20-1 and TRBJ2-3; 11 bases match TRBD2. Trimming removed 6 bases from V and 4 bases from J; junction bases left unmatched: 12. Looked up from germline, CDR1 is DFQATT and CDR2 is SNEGSKA (reference sequence). This CDR3 spans 16 amino acids. The CDR3 loop reads CSAEDFSGRAPDTQYF. CDR3 coding DNA: TGCAGTGCCGAAGACTTTAGCGGGAGGGCCCCAGATACGCAGTATTTT.

The chain combines TRBV6-2 or TRBV6-3 with TRBJ1-2; weak D call: TRBD1 (5 bases). CDR1 is MNHEY and CDR2 is SVGEGT in the germline V gene. The CDR3 sequence is 13 residues long. V was clipped by 6 bases and J by 4 bases, with 12 bases between them. The CDR3 protein is CASRLGHGYGYTF. As DNA, the CDR3 is TGTGCCAGCAGACTCGGACACGGCTATGGCTACACCTTC.

Ten or more counts support this clonotype. This chain links TRBV7-2 with TRBJ2-1, with 8 bases lining up with TRBD2. J was trimmed by 8 bases and V by 1 base; bases with no gene match: 10. This CDR3 has 16 amino acids. Germline CDR1 and CDR2: SGHTA and FQGNSA. The CDR3 DNA is TGTGCCAGCAGCTTAGACCCTAGCGGGTATAGTGATGAGCAGTTCTTC. Translated: CASSLDPSGYSDEQFF.

This clonotype appeared a few times. The chain combines TRBV5-6 with TRBJ2-5, with D possibly matching TRBD2 (7 bases). V was trimmed by 1 base and J by 2 bases, leaving 21 bases between them. CDR1 and CDR2 (germline): SGHDT, YYEEEE. The CDR3 is 18 residues long. Here the CDR3 DNA reads TGTGCCAGCAGCTTGAGGGGGGGATCCCAATTTGGGCAAGAGACCCAGTACTTC. Its protein product is CASSLRGGSQFGQETQYF. The whole variable domain, remainder taken from reference TRBV5-6 and TRBJ2-5, is DAGVTQSPTHLIKTRGQQVTLRCSPKSGHDTVSWYQQALGQGPQFIFQYYEEEERQRGNFPDRFSGHQFPNYSSELNVNALLLGDSALYLCASSLRGGSQFGQETQYFGPGTRLLVL.

The CDR3: CASSPPDGANYGYTF. The CDR3 DNA sequence: TGCGCCAGCAGCCCGCCCGACGGAGCTAACTATGGCTACACCTTC. V and J are TRBV5-1 and TRBJ1-2; no firm D call. CDR1 SGHRS and CDR2 YFSETQ come from the germline V gene. Between the trimmed V and J ends, which lost 4 bases and 0 bases, there was a span of 13 bases. The CDR3 length is 15 residues.

At least ten counts were recorded for this clonotype. DNA of the CDR3: TGTGCCAGCAGTTGGGGACAGGGAAATGAGCAGTTCTTC. This encodes CASSWGQGNEQFF. The rearrangement uses TRBV12-3 or TRBV12-4 and TRBJ2-1, with 9 bases matching TRBD1. V was clipped by 4 bases and J by 7 bases; unmatched bases: 2. This CDR3 is 13 amino acids long.

As to this clonotype: A junction boundary mismatches the germline segment, possibly from a read error. V gene TRBV4-3 combines with J gene TRBJ2-1; either TRBD1 or TRBD2 may supply D (5 bases each). Germline CDR1 reads LGHNA; CDR2 reads YSLEER. The CDR3 length is 16 residues. The CDR3 loop is CASSHGAASSYNQQFF. The CDR3 DNA follows: TGCGCCAGCAGCCACGGGGCAGCGAGCTCCTACAATCAGCAGTTCTTC.

This clonotype has at least ten counts. CDR3 residues: CASSLARGEQYF. CDR3 nucleotide sequence: TGTGCCAGCAGCTTAGCTAGGGGCGAGCAGTACTTC. The rearrangement uses TRBV7-9 and TRBJ2-7; D is possibly TRBD1 (5 bases). The CDR3 length is 12 residues. V lost 0 bases and J lost 6, with 6 bases in between. CDR1 is SEHNR and CDR2 is FQNEAQ in the germline V gene (reference sequence).

The genes are TRBV10-2 and TRBJ2-5, with 11 bases identical to TRBD1. CDR1 and CDR2 (germline): WSHSY, SAAADI. The CDR3 totals 14 residues. The V gene end was trimmed by 0 bases and the J gene end by 7 bases; junction bases not matched to a gene: 1. CDR3 in DNA: TGCGCCAGCAGTGAGTCAGGGACAGGGGGGACCCAGTACTTC. It codes for CASSESGTGGTQYF.

This chain joins TRBV10-1 and TRBJ1-1; D is perhaps TRBD1 (6 bases). The germline gives CDR1 WNHNN, CDR2 SYGVQD (reference sequence). Trimming stripped 4 bases from V and 3 bases from J, with 15 bases between. The CDR3 is made up of 15 amino acids. As DNA, the CDR3 is TGCGCCAGCAGTGCTTTACCAGGGGCGGACACTGAAGCTTTCTTT. Translated, it gives CASSALPGADTEAFF.

This clonotype was counted between two and nine times. V gene TRBV24-1 combines with J gene TRBJ2-5; 15 nucleotides agree with TRBD2. J gave up 7 bases and V 2 bases, and 7 bases lay outside the gene matches. In germline, CDR1 is KGHDR, CDR2 SFDVKD. This CDR3 contains 17 residues. CDR3 in amino acids: CATSDSGTSGRYGTQYF. The CDR3, as DNA: TGTGCCACCAGTGATTCCGGGACTAGCGGGAGGTACGGGACCCAGTACTTC.

In its sample, this clonotype was seen a few times. This rearrangement joins TRBV5-1 to TRBJ2-1; 10 nucleotides match TRBD2. The germline CDR1 and CDR2 sequences are SGHRS and YFSETQ. J gave up 0 bases and V 3 bases, and 9 bases lay outside the gene matches. The CDR3 totals 18 residues. As DNA, the CDR3 is TGCGCCAGCAGCTCGGGTGACCCTAGCGGGAGCTCCTACAATGAGCAGTTCTTC. This codes for CASSSGDPSGSSYNEQFF.

This clonotype was recorded at least ten times. The chain is built from TRBV6-2 or TRBV6-3 and TRBJ1-1; 8 nucleotides agree with TRBD1. This CDR3 is built from 16 residues. CDR1 and CDR2 (germline): MNHEY, SVGEGT. The ends lost 4 bases at V and 5 bases at J; junction bases unmatched: 12. Here the CDR3 DNA reads TGTGCCAGCAGTTCCCAAAGAACAGGGGGATTAACTGAAGCTTTCTTT. Translating it yields CASSSQRTGGLTEAFF.

This clonotype was recorded at least ten times. V gene TRBV27 combines with J gene TRBJ2-7, with 10 positions matching TRBD2. CDR1 and CDR2 (germline): MNHEY, SMNVEV (reference sequence). V shed 3 bases and J 2 bases; nucleotides not matched to a gene: 4. This CDR3 spans 15 amino acids. The chain's CDR3 is CASSFRTSGAYEQYF. The CDR3 region has the DNA TGTGCCAGCAGTTTTCGAACTAGCGGGGCCTACGAGCAGTACTTC.

This clonotype has a count of ten or more. V is TRBV6-1 and J is TRBJ2-2, with a tentative D call TRBD1 (6 bases). This CDR3 contains 14 residues. The germline V gene has CDR1 MNHNS and CDR2 SASEGT. V lost 6 bases to trimming and J lost 5 bases, with 13 bases between them. DNA of the CDR3: TGTGCCAGCAGCGCTAGACAGGTTACCGGGGAGCTGTTTTTT. Its protein product is CASSARQVTGELFF.

The chain employs TRBV24-1 and TRBJ1-5, with TRBD1 as a possible D gene (5 bases). From germline, CDR1 is KGHDR and CDR2 SFDVKD. This CDR3 region has 15 residues. The ends were cut back, 9 bases at V and 4 bases at J, with 18 bases in the middle. The CDR3 sequence: CATPGRIWPNQPQHF. DNA for the CDR3: TGTGCCACCCCAGGGCGGATTTGGCCGAATCAGCCCCAGCATTTT.

The CDR3 coding sequence is TGCAGTGTTTGGACAGGGCTGATGAACACTGAAGCTTTCTTT. As protein: CSVWTGLMNTEAFF. The chain joins TRBV20-1 to TRBJ1-1, with 8 bases fitting TRBD1. V lost 7 bases and J lost 0; bases outside the gene matches: 7. The length of the CDR3 is 14 residues. Germline V lookup: CDR1 DFQATT, CDR2 SNEGSKA (reference sequence).